This T cell receptor beta chain was sequenced for a study of regulatory T cells in long-lasting Graves disease. Broader study findings: Thyroid tissue was not sampled; only peripheral blood was.

Time point noted: newly diagnosed GD, antithyroid drugs for less than 3 months. Construction of the TCR library relied on RNA isolated from PBMCs. At least ten counts were recorded for this clonotype. The antigen is undetermined. Both iRepertoire HTBI primers and Arm-PCR of CDR3 regions were used to build the TCR beta libraries. A single record per CDR3 protein comes from TCRdb applying MiXCR to the multiplex PCR reads. The sample holds 530,000 or so distinct CDR3 sequences, approximately 13% seen once. These same data were also listed under a study on T cells in Graves' hyperthyroidism and ophthalmopathy.

The clonotype was recovered from a man aged 25 to 40 with Graves disease. The material was peripheral blood mononuclear cells (PBMCs), obtained at new diagnosis, from a patient treated with antithyroid drugs.

The CDR3 loop is CSARYSGELFF. The CDR3 coding sequence is TGCAGTGCTAGGTACTCCGGGGAGCTGTTTTTT. The chain employs TRBV20-1 and TRBJ2-2; no clear D gene. Trimming took off 3 bases at V and 6 bases at J, with 5 bases between the two ends. The germline gives CDR1 DFQATT, CDR2 SNEGSKA (reference sequence). CDR3 length: 11 amino acids.